Listed here are 28 T cell receptor beta chains from one sample, sequenced in a study of cytomegalovirus exposure and HLA in healthy donors. Clones were read by immunoSEQ multiplex PCR, and TCRdb kept only the in-frame ones, dropping some. Here the sample spans 200,000 to 300,000 clones, about 92% being singletons. Material for sequencing was PBMCs. These receptor sequences come from a woman in her twenties or thirties in good health and CMV-seronegative.

The chain carries TRBV29-1 and TRBJ2-2, with TRBD2 matching over 9 bases. This CDR3 is built from 13 residues. V lost 3 bases to trimming and J lost 6 bases; unmatched junction nucleotides: 2. CDR1 is SQVTM and CDR2 is ANQGSEA in the germline V gene. The CDR3 coding sequence is TGCAGCGTTGATGCGGGAGGGTCCGGGGAGCTGTTTTTT. This gives the protein CSVDAGGSGELFF.

CDR3 sequence: CASSSTSGRARNEQFF. CDR3 DNA sequence: TGTGCCAGCAGTTCGACTAGCGGGAGGGCCAGGAATGAGCAGTTCTTC. V usage is TRBV27 and J usage is TRBJ2-1; 14 bases line up with TRBD2. V gave up 4 bases and J gave up 7 bases; unmatched junction bases: 6. CDR1 is MNHEY and CDR2 is SMNVEV in the germline V gene (reference sequence). The CDR3 loop spans 16 amino acids.

This rearrangement joins TRBV27 to TRBJ1-5, with a possible D match to TRBD1 (5 bases). This CDR3 is 13 amino acids long. With 2 bases removed from V and 6 bases from J, the gap between germline ends came to 8 bases. Germline CDR1 is MNHEY and CDR2 is SMNVEV (reference sequence). The CDR3 spells CASSLQGGQPQHF. The DNA of the CDR3 is TGTGCCAGCAGTTTACAGGGAGGTCAGCCCCAGCATTTT.

The chain recombines TRBV7-6 with TRBJ2-7; 7 nucleotides agree with TRBD1. The CDR3 runs to 14 residues. Germline-derived CDR1 and CDR2 are SGHVS and FNYEAQ. Trimming removed 5 bases from V and 3 bases from J; junction bases left unmatched: 7. The CDR3 DNA follows: TGTGCCAGCAGCCTAAGACAGGGCGTCTACGAGCAGTACTTC. Its translation: CASSLRQGVYEQYF. The full variable domain, its missing parts supplied by reference TRBV7-6 and TRBJ2-7, is GAGVSQSPRYKVTKRGQDVALRCDPISGHVSLYWYRQALGQGPEFLTYFNYEAQQDKSGLPNDRFSAERPEGSISTLTIQRTEQRDSAMYRCASSLRQGVYEQYFGPGTRLTVT.

This chain uses TRBV7-9 with TRBJ1-4; unclear D gene. Germline CDR1 reads SEHNR; CDR2 reads FQNEAQ (reference sequence). CDR3 length: 15 amino acids. Deletions cut 2 bases from V and 5 bases from J, with 12 bases between. CDR3 sequence: CASSLSRRQNEKLFF. The DNA of the CDR3 is TGTGCCAGCAGCTTATCCCGCAGGCAGAATGAAAAACTGTTTTTT.

V is TRBV7-3 and J is TRBJ2-2; D uncertain. The CDR3 length is 12 residues. V was trimmed by 6 bases and J by 4 bases, leaving 6 bases between them. The germline gives CDR1 SGHTA, CDR2 FQGTGA. CDR3 nucleotide sequence: TGTGCCAGCAGTGACTCCACCGGGGAGCTGTTTTTT. This translates into CASSDSTGELFF.

V gene TRBV2 combines with J gene TRBJ2-2; D uncertain. Trimming removed 3 bases from V and 5 bases from J, with 13 bases in between. CDR3 length: 15 amino acids. The germline gives CDR1 SNHLY, CDR2 FYNNEI. CDR3 DNA sequence: TGTGCCAGCAGTGAGGGCCCCTCGCGGACCGGGGAGCTGTTTTTT. Its translation: CASSEGPSRTGELFF.

The chain couples TRBV9 to TRBJ1-1; 9 bases fit TRBD1. Germline trimming cut 6 bases from V and 4 bases from J; bases unmatched to any gene: 10. The CDR3 loop spans 15 amino acids. The germline V gene encodes CDR1 SGDLS and CDR2 YYNGEE. The CDR3 DNA reads TGTGCCAGCAAGGAAGGACAGGGGCGGGCCACTGAAGCTTTCTTT. Its translation is CASKEGQGRATEAFF.

The V gene is TRBV29-1, the J gene TRBJ2-3; TRBD2 aligns across 7 bases. CDR3 length: 18 residues. Looked up from germline, CDR1 is SQVTM and CDR2 is ANQGSEA. After removal of 0 bases from V and 2 bases from J, the junction contained 14 bases not matched to a gene. The CDR3, as DNA: TGCAGCGTTGAAGAACGTCTTCTAGCGGTTGAATCCACAGATACGCAGTATTTT. Translating it yields CSVEERLLAVESTDTQYF.

This clone occurred many times. This chain links TRBV7-7 with TRBJ2-5, with D perhaps TRBD1 or TRBD2 (5 bases each). The germline CDR1 and CDR2 sequences are SSHAT and FNYEAQ (reference sequence). CDR3 size: 14 residues. V was shortened by 5 bases and J by 2 bases, with 12 bases between the two germline ends. The CDR3 here is CASSRDRVQETQYF. The CDR3 DNA reads TGTGCCAGCAGCCGGGACCGAGTACAAGAGACCCAGTACTTC.

This chain uses TRBV5-1 with TRBJ2-5, with TRBD1 identical over 7 bases. The ends lost 3 bases at V and 4 bases at J; junction bases unmatched: 3. The CDR3 extends over 13 amino acids. Germline V lookup: CDR1 SGHRS, CDR2 YFSETQ. The CDR3, as DNA: TGCGCCAGCAGCTCCTCAGGGGGAGAGACCCAGTACTTC. Translating gives CASSSSGGETQYF.

The V call is TRBV7-9, the J call TRBJ2-7, with TRBD1 matching 9 bases. This CDR3 comprises 12 residues. With 3 bases clipped from V and 12 bases from J, the junction kept 6 bases outside the gene matches. The germline gives CDR1 SEHNR, CDR2 FQNEAQ (reference sequence). The CDR3 DNA reads as TGTGCCAGCAGCTTTATCGGGACAGGGACGTACTTC. Its protein is CASSFIGTGTYF.

This clone occurred once. V gene TRBV9 combines with J gene TRBJ2-5; TRBD2 is a possible D gene (5 bases). Trimming stripped 0 bases from V and 2 bases from J, with 11 bases between. CDR3 length equals 15 residues. The germline V gene has CDR1 SGDLS and CDR2 YYNGEE. DNA for the CDR3: TGTGCCAGCAGCGTAGCCGGGATTGGGCAAGAGACCCAGTACTTC. Protein sequence: CASSVAGIGQETQYF. Full variable domain (outside the CDR3, taken from reference TRBV9 and TRBJ2-5): DSGVTQTPKHLITATGQRVTLRCSPRSGDLSVYWYQQSLDQGLQFLIQYYNGEERAKGNILERFSAQQFPDLHSELNLSSLELGDSALYFCASSVAGIGQETQYFGPGTRLLVL.

The V gene is TRBV11-1, the J gene TRBJ2-5; D remains unclear. The germline gives CDR1 SGHAT, CDR2 FQDESV (reference sequence). The CDR3 is 15 residues long. V dropped 1 base and J dropped 1 base, with 10 bases sitting between them. In DNA form, the CDR3 reads TGTGCCAGCAGCTTAGATGTAGCCCGCCAAGAGACCCAGTACTTC. Its protein is CASSLDVARQETQYF.

V and J are TRBV6-1 and TRBJ1-3; no clear D gene. The germline V and J ends were trimmed by 2 bases and 4 bases, with 12 bases remaining between them. The germline gives CDR1 MNHNS, CDR2 SASEGT. This CDR3 is 15 amino acids long. CDR3 loop: CASSELGSSGNTIYF. Here the CDR3 DNA reads TGTGCCAGCAGTGAACTGGGCTCGTCCGGAAACACCATATATTTT.

The genes are TRBV7-9 and TRBJ2-7; 9 bases are shared with TRBD1. Trimming at V came to 8 bases and at J to 4 bases, leaving 6 bases not matched to a gene. Germline CDR1 is SEHNR and CDR2 is FQNEAQ (reference sequence). This CDR3 comprises 13 residues. The CDR3: CASGDRVGYEQYF. CDR3 nucleotide sequence: TGTGCCAGCGGGGACAGGGTAGGGTACGAGCAGTACTTC. Variable domain in full (rest from reference TRBV7-9 and TRBJ2-7): DTGVSQNPRHKITKRGQNVTFRCDPISEHNRLYWYRQTLGQGPEFLTYFQNEAQLEKSRLLSDRFSAERPKGSFSTLEIQRTEQGDSAMYLCASGDRVGYEQYFGPGTRLTVT.

The chain uses TRBV7-2 and TRBJ2-3, with D unresolved. From germline, CDR1 is SGHTA and CDR2 FQGNSA. The CDR3 sequence is 17 residues long. The ends were cut back, 3 bases at V and 0 bases at J, with 16 bases in the middle. For the CDR3, the DNA is TGTGCCAGCAGCTTGGATTGGCCCCACCCTAGCACAGATACGCAGTATTTT. Translated: CASSLDWPHPSTDTQYF.

The table lists this clone with a count of one. This chain joins TRBV6-4 and TRBJ2-1; 10 nucleotides agree with TRBD2. The CDR3 totals 16 residues. V was pared by 3 bases and J by 6 bases, with 8 bases of the junction left unmatched. The germline gives CDR1 MRHNA, CDR2 SNTAGT. This chain's CDR3 is CASSDEREGGGNEQFF. The CDR3 nucleotides are TGTGCCAGCAGTGATGAGCGGGAGGGCGGAGGCAATGAGCAGTTCTTC.

This chain joins TRBV7-9 and TRBJ1-2; D is undetermined. This CDR3 region has 12 residues. V lost 0 bases and J lost 6, with 5 bases in between. CDR1 is SEHNR and CDR2 is FQNEAQ in the germline V gene (reference sequence). The CDR3 bases are TGTGCCAGCAGCTTAGCCGGGGATGGCTACACCTTC. Translation gives CASSLAGDGYTF. Using reference TRBV7-9 and TRBJ1-2 for the parts outside the CDR3, the full variable domain is DTGVSQNPRHKITKRGQNVTFRCDPISEHNRLYWYRQTLGQGPEFLTYFQNEAQLEKSRLLSDRFSAERPKGSFSTLEIQRTEQGDSAMYLCASSLAGDGYTFGSGTRLTVV.

This clone was observed a few times. The chain uses TRBV11-1 and TRBJ2-7; unclear D gene. This CDR3 contains 13 residues. V lost 1 base to trimming and J lost 3 bases, with 7 bases between them. Germline CDR1 SGHAT, CDR2 FQDESV (reference sequence). The CDR3 is CASSLGSHYEQYF. CDR3 sequence (DNA): TGTGCCAGCAGCTTAGGCAGCCACTACGAGCAGTACTTC. Using reference TRBV11-1 and TRBJ2-7 for the parts outside the CDR3, the full variable domain is EAEVAQSPRYKITEKSQAVAFWCDPISGHATLYWYRQILGQGPELLVQFQDESVVDDSQLPKDRFSAERLKGVDSTLKIQPAELGDSAMYLCASSLGSHYEQYFGPGTRLTVT.

The CDR3 nucleotides read TGTGCCAGCAGCGGGACTACCTCCTACAATGAGCAGTTCTTC. Translated: CASSGTTSYNEQFF. V usage is TRBV2 and J usage is TRBJ2-1, with 7 positions matching TRBD2. This CDR3 is built from 14 residues. Trimming at V came to 6 bases and at J to 0 bases, leaving 2 bases not matched to a gene. CDR1 is SNHLY, CDR2 FYNNEI, per germline.

This clone came up once. The chain is built from TRBV7-2 and TRBJ1-4; D unclear. There are 14 residues in the CDR3. The germline V gene has CDR1 SGHTA and CDR2 FQGNSA. Between the trimmed V and J ends, which lost 2 bases and 8 bases, there was a span of 12 bases. The CDR3 sequence is CASSLRGLDEKLFF. The CDR3, as DNA: TGTGCCAGCAGCTTACGAGGGTTGGACGAAAAACTGTTTTTT.

The V gene is TRBV7-3, the J gene TRBJ2-1, with 12 positions matching TRBD2. The CDR3 consists of 17 residues. Germline-derived CDR1 and CDR2 are SGHTA and FQGTGA. V gave up 4 bases and J gave up 5 bases; unmatched junction bases: 9. CDR3 protein: CASSSKRTSGIDNEQFF. Written as DNA, the CDR3 is TGTGCCAGCAGCTCCAAAAGGACTAGCGGGATAGACAATGAGCAGTTCTTC.

This chain connects TRBV7-8 to TRBJ2-7; a possible D gene is TRBD2 (5 bases). The length of the CDR3 is 14 residues. The V gene lost 8 bases and the J gene lost 0 bases, with 14 bases spanning the gap. Germline V gene data show CDR1 as SGHVS and CDR2 as FQNEAQ. The CDR3 protein is CASGPGRGSYEQYF. CDR3 nucleotide sequence: TGTGCCAGCGGCCCGGGTCGGGGCTCCTACGAGCAGTACTTC.

This rearrangement joins TRBV27 to TRBJ2-5; TRBD1 might be the D (5 bases). V lost 6 bases, J lost 2 bases, and 19 bases lay in between. Germline V gene lookup returns CDR1 MNHEY and CDR2 SMNVEV (reference sequence). The CDR3 covers 16 residues. The CDR3 DNA follows: TGTGCCAGCAGACCCCGACAGTTCCCTCAACAAGAGACCCAGTACTTC. Translating it yields CASRPRQFPQQETQYF.

This clone was found once. The chain links TRBV27 to TRBJ1-2; D perhaps matches TRBD1 (5 bases). Trimming took 3 bases from V and 4 from J, leaving 21 bases between them. Germline V CDR1 and CDR2: MNHEY, SMNVEV (reference sequence). This CDR3 is 17 amino acids long. CDR3 residues: CASSFSYGRGGTYGYTF. The CDR3 nucleotides are TGTGCCAGCAGTTTCTCCTATGGGCGGGGAGGGACCTATGGCTACACCTTC.

The chain is built from TRBV6-5 and TRBJ2-1; 7 bases fit TRBD1. The CDR3 runs 16 residues. V shed 2 bases and J 3 bases; nucleotides not matched to a gene: 7. CDR1 MNHEY and CDR2 SVGAGI come from the germline V gene. CDR3: CASSYGDRSFYNEQFF. Written as DNA, the CDR3 is TGTGCCAGCAGTTACGGGGACAGAAGTTTCTACAATGAGCAGTTCTTC.

This rearrangement joins TRBV10-3 to TRBJ2-7; 8 bases are a match to TRBD1. The germline gives CDR1 ENHRY, CDR2 SYGVKD. The CDR3 spans 22 residues. V was clipped by 5 bases and J by 3 bases; unmatched bases: 30. The CDR3 protein is CAISWTGRSYSDPSSAIYEQYF. The CDR3 DNA reads TGTGCCATCAGTTGGACAGGGAGGTCATACTCGGACCCCTCGAGCGCTATCTACGAGCAGTACTTC.